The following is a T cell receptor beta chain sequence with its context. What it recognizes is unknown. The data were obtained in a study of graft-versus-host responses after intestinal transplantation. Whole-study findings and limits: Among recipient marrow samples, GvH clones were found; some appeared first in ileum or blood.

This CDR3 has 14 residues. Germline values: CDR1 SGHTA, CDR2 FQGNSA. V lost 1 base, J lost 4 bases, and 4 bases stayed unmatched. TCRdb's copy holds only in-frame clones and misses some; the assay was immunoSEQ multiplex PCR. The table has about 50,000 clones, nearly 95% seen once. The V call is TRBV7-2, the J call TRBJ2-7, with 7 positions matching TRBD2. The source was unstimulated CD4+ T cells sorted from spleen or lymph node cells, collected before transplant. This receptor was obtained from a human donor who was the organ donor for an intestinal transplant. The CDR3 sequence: CASSLGLAPYEQYF. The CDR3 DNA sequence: TGTGCCAGCAGCTTAGGACTAGCTCCATACGAGCAGTACTTC.